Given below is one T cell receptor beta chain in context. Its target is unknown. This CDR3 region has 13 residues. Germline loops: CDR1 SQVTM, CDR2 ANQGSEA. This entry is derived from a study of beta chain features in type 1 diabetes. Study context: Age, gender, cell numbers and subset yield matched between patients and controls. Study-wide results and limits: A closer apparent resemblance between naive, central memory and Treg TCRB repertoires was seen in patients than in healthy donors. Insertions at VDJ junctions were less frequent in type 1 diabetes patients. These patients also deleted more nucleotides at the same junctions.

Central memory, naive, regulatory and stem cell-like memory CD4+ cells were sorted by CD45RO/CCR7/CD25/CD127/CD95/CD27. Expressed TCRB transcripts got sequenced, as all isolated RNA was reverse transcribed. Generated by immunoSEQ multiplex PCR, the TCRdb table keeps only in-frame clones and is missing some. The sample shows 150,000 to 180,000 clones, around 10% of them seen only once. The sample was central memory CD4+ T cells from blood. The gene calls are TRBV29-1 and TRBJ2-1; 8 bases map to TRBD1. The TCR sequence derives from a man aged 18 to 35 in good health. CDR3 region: CTILGDRGNEQFF. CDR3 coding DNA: TGCACCATTTTGGGTGACAGGGGTAATGAGCAGTTCTTC.